What follows are 14 T cell receptor beta chains derived from one specimen sequenced in a study of PD-L1 blockade in urothelial cancer. The repertoire was sequenced with immunoSEQ multiplex PCR; TCRdb's copy has only in-frame clones and lacks some. The table includes nearly 50,000 clones, around 82% detected once. Regarding time point: peripheral blood 6 weeks after treatment start. Sequencing used PBMCs, obtained around atezolizumab (anti-PD-L1) treatment. These receptors all stem from a man aged 45-60 years with urothelial cancer.

The rearrangement joins TRBV7-9 to TRBJ2-1, with 11 bases aligning to TRBD2. The CDR3 is 18 amino acids. Germline V lookup: CDR1 SEHNR, CDR2 FQNEAQ (reference sequence). J was trimmed by 5 bases and V by 7 bases; bases with no gene match: 16. The DNA for the CDR3 is TGTGCCAGCAACCCCGGCCGCTTAGCGGGAGGGCCGAACAATGAGCAGTTCTTC. It is translated as CASNPGRLAGGPNNEQFF.

The chain uses TRBV6-1 and TRBJ2-3; perhaps TRBD2 as D (5 bases). V was shortened by 2 bases and J by 6 bases, with 9 bases between the two germline ends. CDR1 and CDR2 (germline): MNHNS, SASEGT. CDR3 size: 13 residues. In DNA form, the CDR3 reads TGTGCCAGCAGTGAACGGCTAGCTGATACGCAGTATTTT. Translating gives CASSERLADTQYF.

This sequence joins TRBV5-1 and TRBJ2-7; 8 bases are a match to TRBD1. J was trimmed by 8 bases and V by 2 bases; bases with no gene match: 9. This CDR3 is built from 14 residues. CDR1 and CDR2 (germline): SGHRS, YFSETQ. CDR3 in amino acids: CASSLTYGQGQQYF. Written as DNA, the CDR3 is TGCGCCAGCAGCTTAACTTACGGACAGGGACAGCAGTACTTC.

The gene calls are TRBV2 and TRBJ2-7; a possible D gene is TRBD2 (6 bases). Germline V gene sequence: CDR1 SNHLY, CDR2 FYNNEI. The CDR3 contains 12 residues. Deletions cut 6 bases from V and 3 bases from J, with 9 bases between. CDR3 in amino acids: CASRGGYYEQYF. In DNA, the CDR3 is TGTGCCAGCAGGGGAGGATACTACGAGCAGTACTTC.

The chain couples TRBV4-3 to TRBJ2-2; weak D call: TRBD1 (6 bases). Trimming shortened V by 4 bases and J by 7 bases, and 10 bases separated the two germline ends. CDR1 is LGHNA and CDR2 is YSLEER in the germline V gene. The CDR3 length is 13 residues. Written as DNA, the CDR3 is TGCGCCAGCAGCCCCAGGGGAATCGGGGAGCTGTTTTTT. This encodes CASSPRGIGELFF.

The rearrangement uses TRBV25-1 and TRBJ1-2, with a tentative D call TRBD1 (5 bases). The length of the CDR3 is 14 residues. V lost 6 bases, J lost 8 bases, and 19 bases lay in between. Germline values: CDR1 MGHDK, CDR2 SYGVNS. DNA of the CDR3: TGTGCCAGCAGCTCGGGACTCGGGGATGGCGGCTACACCTTC. Amino acids: CASSSGLGDGGYTF.

This clone appeared once. The chain employs TRBV4-3 and TRBJ1-3, with a weak D call TRBD1 (5 bases). CDR1 is LGHNA and CDR2 is YSLEER in the germline V gene. CDR3 length: 18 residues. Trimming removed 3 bases at V and 3 bases at J, with 21 bases between. The CDR3 coding sequence is TGCGCCAGCAGCCACCTGGCCCGGTTAGGGGAGGTTGGAAACACCATATATTTT. Residues: CASSHLARLGEVGNTIYF.

The J gene is TRBJ2-3, the V gene TRBV28; weak D call: TRBD2 (5 bases). This CDR3 is 14 amino acids long. V shed 5 bases and J shed 0 bases, with 9 bases lying between them. CDR1 is MDHEN and CDR2 is SYDVKM in the germline V gene. The CDR3 nucleotides read TGTGCCAGCAGTCCTAGGACTAGCACAGATACGCAGTATTTT. It translates to CASSPRTSTDTQYF.

This CDR3 reads CASGLRGSTDTQYF. The CDR3 DNA reads TGTGCTAGTGGTTTAAGGGGCAGCACAGATACGCAGTATTTT. This sequence joins TRBV12-5 and TRBJ2-3; perhaps TRBD1 as D (5 bases). Trimming pared 3 bases from V and 0 bases from J, leaving 7 bases between. The length of the CDR3 is 14 residues. Germline assignment: CDR1 LGHNT and CDR2 FRNRAP.

The rearrangement joins TRBV30 to TRBJ1-5, with D unresolved. The V end lost 2 bases, the J end lost 2 bases, and 16 bases lay between the germline ends. CDR1 and CDR2 (germline): GTSNPN, SVGIG (reference sequence). The CDR3 spans 16 residues. In DNA form, the CDR3 reads TGTGCCTGGAGTTCCTTGGGTAACTATGGCAATCAGCCCCAGCATTTT. As protein: CAWSSLGNYGNQPQHF. The variable domain in full, with the rest retrieved from reference TRBV30 and TRBJ1-5, is SQTIHQWPATLVQPVGSPLSLECTVEGTSNPNLYWYRQAAGRGLQLLFYSVGIGQISSEVPQNLSASRPQDRQFILSSKKLLLSDSGFYLCAWSSLGNYGNQPQHFGDGTRLSIL.

This rearrangement joins TRBV7-6 to TRBJ1-1, with D possibly being TRBD1 (5 bases). The V gene lost 5 bases and the J gene lost 7 bases, with 8 bases spanning the gap. Germline lookup yields CDR1 SGHVS and CDR2 FNYEAQ. This CDR3 region has 11 residues. CDR3 bases: TGTGCCAGCAGCCAAGGGGATGAAGCTTTCTTT. It codes for CASSQGDEAFF.

V and J are TRBV30 and TRBJ1-2; the D is unclear. Germline assignment: CDR1 GTSNPN and CDR2 SVGIG (reference sequence). Trimming removed 0 bases at V and 6 bases at J, with 11 bases between. The CDR3 sequence is 13 residues long. The CDR3 sequence is CAWSVRTPNGYTF. DNA for the CDR3: TGTGCCTGGAGTGTACGTACTCCGAATGGCTACACCTTC.

J is TRBJ1-2 and V is TRBV5-4, with D possibly TRBD1 on 6 matching bases. CDR1 and CDR2 from the germline V gene are SGHNT and YYREEE (reference sequence). This CDR3 contains 16 residues. Trimming stripped 0 bases from V and 6 bases from J, with 18 bases between. The CDR3 nucleotides are TGTGCCAGCAGCTTGGCTTGCTGGGGGCCACTAGATGGCTACACCTTC. Translated: CASSLACWGPLDGYTF.

The chain couples TRBV5-6 to TRBJ2-5, with D unresolved. This CDR3 has 15 residues. V lost 4 bases to trimming and J lost 2 bases, with 15 bases between them. Per germline, CDR1 SGHDT and CDR2 YYEEEE. The CDR3 is CASSPRSGQQETQYF. CDR3 sequence (DNA): TGTGCCAGCAGCCCCCGCAGTGGGCAGCAAGAGACCCAGTACTTC.